The clone carrying this T cell receptor beta chain was counted a few times. The target antigen is unknown. It was with a sample-barcoded 5' primer and a J-beta primer mix that a second PCR of roughly 7 to 12 cycles was run. TCRdb processed the 5' RACE reads anew with MiXCR; each CDR3 protein has one entry. The sample includes about 900,000 distinct CDR3 sequences, around 48% of them seen just once. The study drew donors from healthy Caucasian individuals in Russia aged about 6 to 90. Each donor had around 9.8 milliliters of peripheral blood drawn. This CDR3 contains 17 residues. Germline lookup yields CDR1 MGHRA and CDR2 YSYEKL. The V gene lost 4 bases and the J gene lost 4 bases, with 20 bases spanning the gap. This record belongs to a study of blood T cells in healthy people across ages. Study findings and constraints: Among T cells, TCR beta diversity per million cells dropped roughly linearly as age rose.

Sample: blood. The receptor was derived from a man aged 25 to 40 in good health. The rearrangement uses TRBV4-1 and TRBJ2-4; D tentatively fits TRBD1 or TRBD2 (6 bases each). In DNA, the CDR3 is TGCGCCAGCAGCCGGAATAGCGGTCAGGGGCAAAAAAACATTCAGTACTTC. Protein: CASSRNSGQGQKNIQYF.